This is a list of T cell receptor beta chains from one sample in a study of cytomegalovirus exposure and HLA in healthy donors. Profiled with immunoSEQ multiplex PCR; TCRdb holds only in-frame clones, not every one. The top ten hold around 2.3% of the sample, which has 150,000 to 200,000 clones, roughly three quarters seen once. Sequenced: PBMCs. Receptors were obtained from a woman aged 30 to 39 in good health and CMV-seropositive. Both conserved end residues are part of each CDR3. The order of the fields is J gene, V gene, clone size, D gene, CDR3 DNA, CDR3 protein. D genes are given only for firm matches. Size is stated for part of the rows, as once, few or many counts, or as a class when the clone is expanded.

J: TRBJ2-7; V: TRBV30; size: .; D: .; DNA: TGTGCCTGGAGTGGGGGAACAGGGCGGGCCTACGAGCAGTACTTC; CDR3: CAWSGGTGRAYEQYF
J: TRBJ1-1; V: TRBV2; size: .; D: .; DNA: TGTGCCAACCGACGGGATATTGAAGCTTTCTTT; CDR3: CANRRDIEAFF
J: TRBJ2-2; V: TRBV7-9; size: .; D: TRBD2; DNA: TGTGCCAGCAGCCCTCTAGCGGGGGAAAACACCGGGGAGCTGTTTTTT; CDR3: CASSPLAGENTGELFF
J: TRBJ1-6; V: TRBV9; size: few; D: TRBD1; DNA: TGTGCCAGCAGCTCAGGGACAGGGGTTGGTAATTCACCCCTCCACTTT; CDR3: CASSSGTGVGNSPLHF
J: TRBJ1-5; V: TRBV21-1; size: .; D: .; DNA: TGTGCCAGCAGCAAGGGACAGGGAGATCAGCCCCAGCATTTT; CDR3: CASSKGQGDQPQHF
J: TRBJ2-7; V: TRBV11-3; size: .; D: .; DNA: TGTGCCAGCAGCTTAGGTTCCAGGGGAGACTACGAGCAGTACTTC; CDR3: CASSLGSRGDYEQYF
J: TRBJ2-7; V: TRBV4-1; size: .; D: TRBD2; DNA: TGCGCCAGCAGCCAGGGGACTAGCGGCTACGAGCAGTACTTC; CDR3: CASSQGTSGYEQYF
J: TRBJ2-4; V: TRBV5-1; size: .; D: .; DNA: TGCGCCAGCAGCTTGGGTGAGGAGCAGTACTTC; CDR3: CASSLGEEQYF
J: TRBJ1-2; V: TRBV10-3; size: .; D: TRBD1; DNA: TGTGCCATCAGTCCGGGACAGGGTGGCTATGGCTACACCTTC; CDR3: CAISPGQGGYGYTF
J: TRBJ2-1; V: TRBV5-1; size: .; D: .; DNA: TGCGCCAGCAGCTACCTGGGAGGTATCGCGGGGCTGCAGTTCTTC; CDR3: CASSYLGGIAGLQFF
J: TRBJ1-5; V: TRBV5-6; size: .; D: .; DNA: TGTGCCAGCAGCGGAGGGGGCAATCAGCCCCAGCATTTT; CDR3: CASSGGGNQPQHF
J: TRBJ1-3; V: TRBV9; size: .; D: .; DNA: TGTGCCAGCAGCGTAGATGGAGGAGCTGGAAACACCATATATTTT; CDR3: CASSVDGGAGNTIYF
J: TRBJ1-5; V: TRBV23-1; size: .; D: .; DNA: TGCGCCAGCAGTCAGAAGGCAGACAGTGCCTTGATAAATCAGCCCCAGCATTTT; CDR3: CASSQKADSALINQPQHF
J: TRBJ2-1; V: TRBV7-2; size: .; D: .; DNA: TGTGCCAGCAGCCAGGACACCCCCTCCTACAATGAGCAGTTCTTC; CDR3: CASSQDTPSYNEQFF
J: TRBJ2-7; V: TRBV6-6; size: few; D: .; DNA: TGTGCCAGCAGTTTCAAGGGAGGGGGGCCCTACGAGCAGTACTTC; CDR3: CASSFKGGGPYEQYF
J: TRBJ2-1; V: TRBV9; size: .; D: TRBD2; DNA: TGTGCCAGCAGCATTCGACTAGCGGGGGGCCCCAATGAGCAGTTCTTC; CDR3: CASSIRLAGGPNEQFF
J: TRBJ2-7; V: TRBV15; size: .; D: .; DNA: TGTGCCACCAGCAGAGATGGGCAGGGTGCGTTCTACGAGCAGTACTTC; CDR3: CATSRDGQGAFYEQYF
J: TRBJ1-2; V: TRBV28; size: .; D: .; DNA: TGTGCCAGCACCGGACAGCTGCCCTTTGGCTACACCTTC; CDR3: CASTGQLPFGYTF
J: TRBJ2-3; V: TRBV10-1; size: .; D: TRBD2; DNA: TGCGCCAGCAGTGAGTCCCAGCGGGGGACCACAGATACGCAGTATTTT; CDR3: CASSESQRGTTDTQYF
J: TRBJ1-5; V: TRBV29-1; size: .; D: .; DNA: TGCAGCGTTGAGCCGGGTGGTGGTCAGCCCCAGCATTTT; CDR3: CSVEPGGGQPQHF
J: TRBJ2-7; V: TRBV5-1; size: .; D: TRBD2; DNA: TGCGCCAGCAGCGCGTTTCGGGGGGGATACGAGCAGTACTTC; CDR3: CASSAFRGGYEQYF
J: TRBJ2-7; V: TRBV19; size: .; D: .; DNA: TGTGCCAGTAGTCCTTTGGGGGGAACCTCCTACGAGCAGTACTTC; CDR3: CASSPLGGTSYEQYF
J: TRBJ2-5; V: TRBV30; size: .; D: TRBD1; DNA: TGTGCCTGGAGTTCTGGGACAGGGGGATTAGAGACCCAGTACTTC; CDR3: CAWSSGTGGLETQYF
J: TRBJ2-5; V: TRBV6-5; size: few; D: .; DNA: TGTGCCAGCAGTTACTCGTCGTTTTCCGGGGAGACCCAGTACTTC; CDR3: CASSYSSFSGETQYF
J: TRBJ2-2; V: TRBV7-2; size: .; D: TRBD1; DNA: TGTGCCAGCAGCACGCCGACAGGGTTTTACACCGGGGAGCTGTTTTTT; CDR3: CASSTPTGFYTGELFF
J: TRBJ1-1; V: TRBV6-5; size: .; D: .; DNA: TGTGCCAGCTCGCGCGGGGGGTTAGGCGCTGAAGCTTTCTTT; CDR3: CASSRGGLGAEAFF
J: TRBJ1-3; V: TRBV10-3; size: few; D: TRBD1; DNA: TGTGCCATCAGTAGAGGGACAGGAGGTGGAAACACCATATATTTT; CDR3: CAISRGTGGGNTIYF
J: TRBJ1-6; V: TRBV21-1; size: .; D: .; DNA: TGTGCCAGCAGCAACCGGGACAGGACCAGCGCCTATAATTCACCCCTCCACTTT; CDR3: CASSNRDRTSAYNSPLHF
J: TRBJ2-2; V: TRBV4-3; size: .; D: .; DNA: TGCGCCAGCAGCCCTAACAGGGTAGGGAACACCGGGGAGCTGTTTTTT; CDR3: CASSPNRVGNTGELFF
J: TRBJ2-5; V: TRBV2; size: once; D: TRBD2; DNA: TGTGCCAGCAGTCAATCTAGCGGGGGGGCAGAGACCCAGTACTTC; CDR3: CASSQSSGGAETQYF
J: TRBJ1-2; V: TRBV30; size: .; D: TRBD1; DNA: TGTGCCCTTTCAGGGGGGCCTAACTATGGCTACACCTTC; CDR3: CALSGGPNYGYTF
J: TRBJ2-7; V: TRBV28; size: .; D: TRBD2; DNA: TGTGCCAGCAGTCCTTGGGAGGGAAACTACGAGCAGTACTTC; CDR3: CASSPWEGNYEQYF
J: TRBJ2-7; V: TRBV9; size: .; D: TRBD1; DNA: TGTGCCAGCAGCGTAGCGGGACAGCCTCCTTCGGAGCAGTACTTC; CDR3: CASSVAGQPPSEQYF
J: TRBJ1-4; V: TRBV19; size: .; D: .; DNA: TGTGCCAGTAGTTCCTGGAGGTCAGGAGACCTCGAGAAGGATGAAAAACTGTTTTTT; CDR3: CASSSWRSGDLEKDEKLFF
J: TRBJ2-1; V: TRBV7-9; size: .; D: .; DNA: TGTGCCAGCAGTTCACGGACTACCAACTCCTACAATGAGCAGTTCTTC; CDR3: CASSSRTTNSYNEQFF
J: TRBJ2-3; V: TRBV4-1; size: .; D: .; DNA: TGCGCCAGCAGCCGATTAAGGTGGACGGACTTTACTAGCACAGATACGCAGTATTTT; CDR3: CASSRLRWTDFTSTDTQYF
J: TRBJ2-3; V: TRBV28; size: .; D: TRBD2; DNA: TGTGCCAGCAGTTTGAGCAGCGGGGGACAAGCAGATACGCAGTATTTT; CDR3: CASSLSSGGQADTQYF
J: TRBJ2-2; V: TRBV4-1; size: few; D: .; DNA: TGCGCCAGCAGCCTCAGGGGAGACACCGGGGAGCTGTTTTTT; CDR3: CASSLRGDTGELFF
J: TRBJ1-3; V: TRBV5-1; size: .; D: TRBD1; DNA: TGCGCCAGCAGCAACGGACAGGCATACTCTGGAAACACCATATATTTT; CDR3: CASSNGQAYSGNTIYF
J: TRBJ1-6; V: TRBV20-1; size: .; D: .; DNA: TGCAGTGCTAGAGTAGATTCACCCCTCCACTTT; CDR3: CSARVDSPLHF
J: TRBJ2-3; V: TRBV4-2; size: .; D: TRBD2; DNA: TGTGCCAGCAGCCAAGAAAGGTCCCGACTAGCGAGGGCAGATACGCAGTATTTT; CDR3: CASSQERSRLARADTQYF
J: TRBJ1-5; V: TRBV19; size: .; D: .; DNA: TGTGCCAGTAGTATAATAGGGGCGGACAATCAGCCCCAGCATTTT; CDR3: CASSIIGADNQPQHF
J: TRBJ2-2; V: TRBV5-6; size: .; D: TRBD1; DNA: TGTGCCAGCAGACCCGGGACAGGGTACACCGGGGAGCTGTTTTTT; CDR3: CASRPGTGYTGELFF
J: TRBJ2-3; V: TRBV5-1; size: .; D: .; DNA: TGCGCCAGCAGCACTTCCGGGGAAAGCACAGATACGCAGTATTTT; CDR3: CASSTSGESTDTQYF
J: TRBJ1-5; V: TRBV5-6; size: .; D: TRBD1; DNA: TGTGCCAGCAGCTCCTTTCTACTCAAAACAGGGGCTAGCAATCAGCCCCAGCATTTT; CDR3: CASSSFLLKTGASNQPQHF
J: TRBJ2-3; V: TRBV6-1; size: .; D: TRBD2; DNA: TGTGCCAGCAGTGAAAGTGCGGGGGGCCCCACAGATACGCAGTATTTT; CDR3: CASSESAGGPTDTQYF
J: TRBJ2-3; V: TRBV6-5; size: .; D: .; DNA: TGTGCCAGCAGTCGAGGGCAGCCAAGCTTTACGCAGTATTTT; CDR3: CASSRGQPSFTQYF